Below, 5 T cell receptor beta chains from the same sample are listed, as sequenced in a study of molecular identifiers for immune sequencing clone quantification. TCRdb ran MiXCR on the PCR reads and lists one entry per CDR3 protein. Among under 650,000 distinct CDR3 sequences listed, nearly 20% were seen once. The sample comprised naive CD8+ T cells from blood, with Jurkat cell RNA spiked in. Subset meaning: FACS-sorted CD8+CD4-CCR7+CD45RA+ naive T cells. Source of these receptors: a human donor in good health. Some libraries in this study had Jurkat cell RNA spiked in.

This clonotype was counted many times. The chain employs TRBV13 and TRBJ2-3; TRBD2 matches 8 bases. Germline CDR1 is PRHDT and CDR2 is FYEKMQ (reference sequence). The J segment lost 0 bases and the V segment lost 5 bases, leaving 7 bases of the junction unmatched. The CDR3 runs 16 residues. The CDR3, as DNA: TGTGCCAGCAGCCCGCGGGGGGCTCACAGCACAGATACGCAGTATTTT. This translates into CASSPRGAHSTDTQYF.

There are many counts of this clonotype. The chain carries TRBV20-1 and TRBJ2-7; 7 bases line up with TRBD2. Germline V gene sequence: CDR1 DFQATT, CDR2 SNEGSKA (reference sequence). The length of the CDR3 is 14 residues. The V gene end was trimmed by 1 base and the J gene end by 0 bases; junction bases not matched to a gene: 3. DNA for the CDR3: TGCAGTGCTAGAGGGAGGACTAGCTCCTACGAGCAGTACTTC. It translates to CSARGRTSSYEQYF.

Comment on this clonotype: A single base separates this from a much larger clone, so it may be a read error. The chain carries TRBV28 and TRBJ1-2; no definite D call. The V gene lost 2 bases and the J gene lost 3 bases, with 10 bases spanning the gap. CDR1 and CDR2 from the germline V gene are MDHEN and SYDVKM. This CDR3 has 14 amino acids. The CDR3 DNA sequence: TGTGCCAGCAGTTTAGTTAGTACGGACTATGGCTACACCTTC. This encodes CASSLVSTDYGYTF.

At least ten counts were recorded for this clonotype. V and J are TRBV6-2 or TRBV6-3 and TRBJ1-1, with 8 bases that match TRBD1. In germline, CDR1 is MNHEY, CDR2 SVGEGT. The CDR3 contains 15 residues. Trimming took 0 bases from V and 4 from J; bases not matched to a gene: 4. CDR3 sequence: CASSYSTDRGTEAFF. Here the CDR3 DNA reads TGTGCCAGCAGTTACTCAACAGACAGGGGCACTGAAGCTTTCTTT.

To note about this clonotype: Just one base apart from a much larger clone, this may be a read error. CDR3 DNA: TGTGCCAGCAGCTGGGGACAGCGGGGAAACACTCAGTACTTC. It encodes CASSWGQRGNTQYF. The chain carries TRBV7-9 and TRBJ2-4; D is tentatively TRBD1 or TRBD2 (7 bases each). There are 14 residues in the CDR3. The germline gives CDR1 SEHNR, CDR2 FQNEAQ (reference sequence).